This TCR beta chain emerged from a study of blood T cells in healthy people across ages. This CDR3 region has 17 residues. The V gene lost 3 bases and the J gene lost 2 bases, with 20 bases spanning the gap. Germline loops: CDR1 SGDLS, CDR2 YYNGEE. The sample holds a few counts of this clonotype. There were healthy Caucasian individuals from Russia, aged about 6 to 95, serving as donors. Each donor gave approximately 9.5 milliliters of peripheral blood. Next came a second PCR, run for about 6 to 12 cycles, which used a sample-barcoded 5' primer along with a J-beta primer mix. TCRdb re-derived calls from the 5' RACE reads in MiXCR, one entry per CDR3 protein. The sample shows some 730,000 distinct CDR3 sequences, about a fifth of them seen only once.

Material: blood. This chain joins TRBV9 and TRBJ2-5; a possible D gene is TRBD2 (5 bases). The receptor was derived from a man between 70 and 80 years old in good health. As DNA, the CDR3 is TGTGCCAGCAGCGGTTATGGTGCGGGTGGGTCTCAAGAGACCCAGTACTTC. Translating it yields CASSGYGAGGSQETQYF.